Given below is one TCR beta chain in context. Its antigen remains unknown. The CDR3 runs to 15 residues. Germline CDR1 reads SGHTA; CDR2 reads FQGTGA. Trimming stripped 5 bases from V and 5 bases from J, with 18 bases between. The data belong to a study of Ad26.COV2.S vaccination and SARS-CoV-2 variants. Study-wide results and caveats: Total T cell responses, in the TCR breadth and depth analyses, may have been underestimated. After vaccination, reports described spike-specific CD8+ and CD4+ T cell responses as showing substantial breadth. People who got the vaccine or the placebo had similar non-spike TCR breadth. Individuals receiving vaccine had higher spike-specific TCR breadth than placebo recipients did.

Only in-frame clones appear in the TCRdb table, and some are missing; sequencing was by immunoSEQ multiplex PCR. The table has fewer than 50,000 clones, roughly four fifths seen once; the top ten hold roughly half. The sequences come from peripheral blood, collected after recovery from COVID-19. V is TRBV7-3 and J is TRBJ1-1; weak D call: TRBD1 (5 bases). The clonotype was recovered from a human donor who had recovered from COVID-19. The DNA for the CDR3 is TGTGCCAGCAGCCGGGGGTTATTGGAAAGAACTGAAGCTTTCTTT. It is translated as CASSRGLLERTEAFF.